This T cell receptor beta chain originates from a study of T cell repertoires in cytomegalovirus infection. Study at large: Carrying CMV and the relevant HLA type showed in public TCR beta signatures.

TCRdb reanalysed the reads using MiXCR and keeps one entry per CDR3 protein. The table has some 150,000 distinct CDR3 sequences, about a quarter seen once. V was pared by 1 base and J by 1 base, with 4 bases between. Germline-derived CDR1 and CDR2 are MDHEN and SYDVKM. This CDR3 is built from 14 residues. Whole-study findings and limits: Dominating the ex vivo response were TCR beta clonotypes that were CMV-specific and HLA-C-restricted. Cumulative public TCR beta family frequency identified carriers of CMV plus the relevant HLA.

There are many counts of this clonotype. Its cognate antigen is unknown. The sample comprised PBMCs. The chain is built from TRBV28 and TRBJ2-2; D remains ambiguous. The receptor was derived from a human donor in good health (CMV status not recorded). Some clones in this sample may be carry-over from other donors' samples. In DNA form, the CDR3 reads TGTGCCAGCAGTTTATACGGGAACACCGGGGAGCTGTTTTTT. This gives the protein CASSLYGNTGELFF.